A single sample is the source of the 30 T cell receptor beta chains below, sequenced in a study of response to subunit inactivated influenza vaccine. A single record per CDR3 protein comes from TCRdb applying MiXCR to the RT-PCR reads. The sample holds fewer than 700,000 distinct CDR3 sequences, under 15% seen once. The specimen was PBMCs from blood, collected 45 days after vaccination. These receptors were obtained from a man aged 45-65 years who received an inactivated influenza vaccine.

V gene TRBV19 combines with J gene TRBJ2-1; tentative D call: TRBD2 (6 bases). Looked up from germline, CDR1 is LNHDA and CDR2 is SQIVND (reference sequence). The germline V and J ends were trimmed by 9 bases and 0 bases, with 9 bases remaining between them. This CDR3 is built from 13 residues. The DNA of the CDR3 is TGTGCCAGCGCGGGGTTCTCCTACAATGAGCAGTTCTTC. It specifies CASAGFSYNEQFF.

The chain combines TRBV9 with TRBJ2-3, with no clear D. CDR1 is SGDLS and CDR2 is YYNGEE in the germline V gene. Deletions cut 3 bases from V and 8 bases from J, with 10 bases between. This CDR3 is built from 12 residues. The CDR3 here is CASSEDRTTQYF. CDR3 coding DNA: TGTGCCAGCAGCGAGGATAGAACTACGCAGTATTTT.

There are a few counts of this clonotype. Here the CDR3 DNA reads TGCAGCGTTGGGGCAGGGGATAACTATGGCTACACCTTC. This encodes CSVGAGDNYGYTF. The chain links TRBV29-1 to TRBJ1-2; perhaps TRBD1 as D (6 bases). Germline CDR1 SQVTM, CDR2 ANQGSEA. V was pared by 4 bases and J by 1 base, with 10 bases between. This CDR3 is 13 amino acids long.

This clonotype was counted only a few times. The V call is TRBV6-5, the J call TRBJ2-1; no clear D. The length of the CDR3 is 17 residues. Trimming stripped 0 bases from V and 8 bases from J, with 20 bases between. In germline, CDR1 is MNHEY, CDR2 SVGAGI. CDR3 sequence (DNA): TGTGCCAGCAGTTACTCGATTACTGACCAGCCCCTGGATGAGCAGTTCTTC. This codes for CASSYSITDQPLDEQFF.

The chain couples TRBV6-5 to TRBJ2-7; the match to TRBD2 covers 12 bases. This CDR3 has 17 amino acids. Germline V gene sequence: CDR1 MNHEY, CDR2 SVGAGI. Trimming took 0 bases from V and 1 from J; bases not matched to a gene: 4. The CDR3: CASSYSGLAGTSYEQYF. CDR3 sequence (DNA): TGTGCCAGCAGTTACTCAGGACTAGCGGGGACTTCCTACGAGCAGTACTTC.

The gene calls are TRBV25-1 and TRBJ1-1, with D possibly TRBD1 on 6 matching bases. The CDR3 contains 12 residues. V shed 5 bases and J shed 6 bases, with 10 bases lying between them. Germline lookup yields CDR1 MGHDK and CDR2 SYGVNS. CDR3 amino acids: CASSWGASEAFF. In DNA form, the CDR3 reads TGTGCCAGCAGTTGGGGGGCGTCTGAAGCTTTCTTT.

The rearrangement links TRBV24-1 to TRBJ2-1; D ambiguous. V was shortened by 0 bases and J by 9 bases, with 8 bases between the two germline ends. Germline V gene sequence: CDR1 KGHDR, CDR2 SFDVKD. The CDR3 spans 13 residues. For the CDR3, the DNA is TGTGCCACCAGTGATTTGCTTTCAACTGAGCAGTTCTTC. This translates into CATSDLLSTEQFF.

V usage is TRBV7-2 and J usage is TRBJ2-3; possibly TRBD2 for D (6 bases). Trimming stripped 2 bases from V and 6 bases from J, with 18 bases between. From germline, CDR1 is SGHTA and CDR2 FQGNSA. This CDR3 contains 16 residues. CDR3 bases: TGTGCCAGCAGCTTATCCCTCGGGCGGGGTTTGGATACGCAGTATTTT. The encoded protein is CASSLSLGRGLDTQYF.

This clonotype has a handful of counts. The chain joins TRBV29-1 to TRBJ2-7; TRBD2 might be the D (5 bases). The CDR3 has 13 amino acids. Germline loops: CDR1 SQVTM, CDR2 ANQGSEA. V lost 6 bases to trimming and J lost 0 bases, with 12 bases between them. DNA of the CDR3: TGCAGCGTAACGGGGAGCGGCTCCTACGAGCAGTACTTC. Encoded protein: CSVTGSGSYEQYF.

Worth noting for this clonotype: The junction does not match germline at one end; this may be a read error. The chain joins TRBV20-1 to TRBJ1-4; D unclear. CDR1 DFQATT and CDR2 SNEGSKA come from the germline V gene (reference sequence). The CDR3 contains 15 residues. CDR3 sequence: CCARVVGATNEKLFF. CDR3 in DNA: TGCTGTGCTCGAGTGGTCGGAGCAACTAATGAAAAACTGTTTTTT.

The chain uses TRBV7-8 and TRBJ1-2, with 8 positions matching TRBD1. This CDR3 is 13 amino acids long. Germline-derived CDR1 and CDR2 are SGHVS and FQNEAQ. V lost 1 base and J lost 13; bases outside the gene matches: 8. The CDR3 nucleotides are TGTGCCAGCAGCTTAGGGACAGGGAATATTCCCACCTTC. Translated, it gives CASSLGTGNIPTF.

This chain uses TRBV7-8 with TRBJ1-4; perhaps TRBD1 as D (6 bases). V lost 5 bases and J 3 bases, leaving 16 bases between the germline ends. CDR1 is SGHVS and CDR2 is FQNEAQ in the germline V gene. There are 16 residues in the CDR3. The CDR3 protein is CASSPRQATANEKLFF. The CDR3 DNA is TGTGCCAGCAGCCCAAGACAGGCGACCGCTAATGAAAAACTGTTTTTT.

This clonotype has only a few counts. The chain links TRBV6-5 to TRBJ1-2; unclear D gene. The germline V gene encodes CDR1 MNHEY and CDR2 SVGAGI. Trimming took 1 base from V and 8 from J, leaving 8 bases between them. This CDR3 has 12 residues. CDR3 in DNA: TGTGCCAGCAGTTACTTGGGGAAGGGCTACACCTTC. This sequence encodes CASSYLGKGYTF.

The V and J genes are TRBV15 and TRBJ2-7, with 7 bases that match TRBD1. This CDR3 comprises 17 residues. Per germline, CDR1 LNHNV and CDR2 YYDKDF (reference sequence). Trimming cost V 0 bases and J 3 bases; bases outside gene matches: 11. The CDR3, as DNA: TGTGCCACCAGCAGAGATACGACCGGGACAGTGTTCTACGAGCAGTACTTC. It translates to CATSRDTTGTVFYEQYF.

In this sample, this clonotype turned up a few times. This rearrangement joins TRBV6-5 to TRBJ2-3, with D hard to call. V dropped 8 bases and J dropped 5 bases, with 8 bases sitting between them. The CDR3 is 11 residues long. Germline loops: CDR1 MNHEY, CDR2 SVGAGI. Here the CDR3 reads CASRKGDTQYF. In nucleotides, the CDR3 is TGTGCCAGCCGTAAGGGAGATACGCAGTATTTT.

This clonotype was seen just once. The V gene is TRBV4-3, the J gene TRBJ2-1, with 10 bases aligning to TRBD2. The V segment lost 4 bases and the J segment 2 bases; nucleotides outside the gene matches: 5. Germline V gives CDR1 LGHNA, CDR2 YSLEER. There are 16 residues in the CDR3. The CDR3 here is CASSRSGLAAYNEQFF. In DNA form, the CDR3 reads TGCGCCAGCAGCCGGTCAGGACTAGCGGCCTACAATGAGCAGTTCTTC.

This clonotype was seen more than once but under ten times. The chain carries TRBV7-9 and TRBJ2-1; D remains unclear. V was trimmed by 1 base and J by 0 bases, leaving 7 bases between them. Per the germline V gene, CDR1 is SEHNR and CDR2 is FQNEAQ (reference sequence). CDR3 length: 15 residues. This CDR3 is CASSLGHASYNEQFF. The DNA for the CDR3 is TGTGCCAGCAGCTTAGGTCACGCCTCCTACAATGAGCAGTTCTTC. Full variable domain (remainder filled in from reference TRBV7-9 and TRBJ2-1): DTGVSQNPRHKITKRGQNVTFRCDPISEHNRLYWYRQTLGQGPEFLTYFQNEAQLEKSRLLSDRFSAERPKGSFSTLEIQRTEQGDSAMYLCASSLGHASYNEQFFGPGTRLTVL.

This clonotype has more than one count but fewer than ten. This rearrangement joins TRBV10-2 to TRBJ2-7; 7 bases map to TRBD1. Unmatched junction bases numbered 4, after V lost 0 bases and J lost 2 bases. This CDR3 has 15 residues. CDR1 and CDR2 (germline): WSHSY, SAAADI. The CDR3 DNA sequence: TGCGCCAGCAGTGAGTCCAGGGGGTCAGCCTACGAGCAGTACTTC. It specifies CASSESRGSAYEQYF.

CDR3: CASSEGPNTGELFF. CDR3 in DNA: TGTGCCAGCAGTGAAGGACCGAACACCGGGGAGCTGTTTTTT. The V gene is TRBV6-1, the J gene TRBJ2-2, with D unresolved. V lost 1 base and J lost 0, with 3 bases in between. CDR3 size: 14 residues. The germline CDR1 and CDR2 sequences are MNHNS and SASEGT.

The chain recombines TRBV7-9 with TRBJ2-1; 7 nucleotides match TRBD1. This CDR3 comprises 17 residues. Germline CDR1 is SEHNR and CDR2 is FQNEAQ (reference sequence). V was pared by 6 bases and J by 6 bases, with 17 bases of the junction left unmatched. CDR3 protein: CASSSRDRRLRGNEQFF. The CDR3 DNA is TGTGCCAGCAGTTCCAGGGACAGACGGCTTAGGGGCAATGAGCAGTTCTTC.

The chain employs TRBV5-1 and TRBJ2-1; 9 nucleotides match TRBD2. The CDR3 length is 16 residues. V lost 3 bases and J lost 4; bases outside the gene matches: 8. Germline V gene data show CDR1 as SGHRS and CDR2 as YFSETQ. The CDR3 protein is CASSSASGGTYNEQFF. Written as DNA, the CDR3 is TGCGCCAGCAGCTCCGCCAGCGGGGGGACTTACAATGAGCAGTTCTTC.

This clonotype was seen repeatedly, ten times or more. CDR3 sequence reads: CASSFGSTDTQYF. The CDR3 bases are TGTGCCAGCAGCTTTGGGTCCACAGATACGCAGTATTTT. V usage is TRBV11-3 and J usage is TRBJ2-3, with D unclear. V lost 3 bases and J 2 bases, leaving 6 bases between the germline ends. Per the germline V gene, CDR1 is SGHNT and CDR2 is YENEEA. CDR3 length: 13 residues.

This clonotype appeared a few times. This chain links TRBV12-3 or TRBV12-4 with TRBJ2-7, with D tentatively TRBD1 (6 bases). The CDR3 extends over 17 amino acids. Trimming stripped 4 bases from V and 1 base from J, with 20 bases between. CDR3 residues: CASSSDVGAGVSYEQYF. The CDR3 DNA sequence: TGTGCCAGCAGTTCAGATGTGGGGGCAGGCGTGTCCTACGAGCAGTACTTC.

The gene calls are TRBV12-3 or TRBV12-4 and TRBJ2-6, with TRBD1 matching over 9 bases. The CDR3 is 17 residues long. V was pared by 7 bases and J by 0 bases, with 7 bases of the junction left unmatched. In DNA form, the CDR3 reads TGTGCCAGCAAACCGGGACAGGGTCCCTCTGGGGCCAACGTCCTGACTTTC. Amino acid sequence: CASKPGQGPSGANVLTF.

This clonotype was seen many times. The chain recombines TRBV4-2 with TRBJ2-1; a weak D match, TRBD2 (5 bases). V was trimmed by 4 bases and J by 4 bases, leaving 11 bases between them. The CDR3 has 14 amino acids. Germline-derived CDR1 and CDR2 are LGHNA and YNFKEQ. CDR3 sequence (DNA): TGTGCCAGCAGCCTTTCCGGGAATTACAATGAGCAGTTCTTC. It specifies CASSLSGNYNEQFF.

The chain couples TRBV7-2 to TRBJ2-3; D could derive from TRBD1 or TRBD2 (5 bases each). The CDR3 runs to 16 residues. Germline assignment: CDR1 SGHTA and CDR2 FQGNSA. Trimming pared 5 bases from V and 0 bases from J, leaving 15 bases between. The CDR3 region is CASSPLWGNSTDTQYF. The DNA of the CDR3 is TGTGCCAGCAGCCCCCTTTGGGGGAATAGCACAGATACGCAGTATTTT. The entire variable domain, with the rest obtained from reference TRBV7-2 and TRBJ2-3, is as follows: GAGVSQSPSNKVTEKGKDVELRCDPISGHTALYWYRQSLGQGLEFLIYFQGNSAPDKSGLPSDRFSAERTGGSVSTLTIQRTQQEDSAVYLCASSPLWGNSTDTQYFGPGTRLTVL.

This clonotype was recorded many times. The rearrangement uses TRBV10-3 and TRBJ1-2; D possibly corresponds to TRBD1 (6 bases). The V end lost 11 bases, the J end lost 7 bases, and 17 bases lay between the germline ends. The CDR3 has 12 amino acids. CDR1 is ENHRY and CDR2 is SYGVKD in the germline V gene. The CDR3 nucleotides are TGTGCCGGACACAGGGAAGATAGTGGCTACACCTTC. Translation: CAGHREDSGYTF.

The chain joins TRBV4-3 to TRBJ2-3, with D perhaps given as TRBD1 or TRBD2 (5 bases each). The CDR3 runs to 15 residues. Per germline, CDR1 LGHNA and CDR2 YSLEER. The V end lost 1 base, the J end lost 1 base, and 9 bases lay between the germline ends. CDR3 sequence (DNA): TGCGCCAGCAGCCAAGGGGGCGGGCGCACAGATACGCAGTATTTT. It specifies CASSQGGGRTDTQYF.

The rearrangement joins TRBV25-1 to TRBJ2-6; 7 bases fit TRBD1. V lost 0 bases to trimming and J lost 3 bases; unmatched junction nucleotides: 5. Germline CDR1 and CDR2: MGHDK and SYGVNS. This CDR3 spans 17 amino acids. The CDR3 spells CASSEYEGAHGANVLTF. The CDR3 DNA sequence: TGTGCCAGCAGTGAATATGAGGGGGCACATGGGGCCAACGTCCTGACTTTC. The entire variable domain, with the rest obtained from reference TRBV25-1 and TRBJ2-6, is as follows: EADIYQTPRYLVIGTGKKITLECSQTMGHDKMYWYQQDPGMELHLIHYSYGVNSTEKGDLSSESTVSRIRTEHFPLTLESARPSHTSQYLCASSEYEGAHGANVLTFGAGSRLTVL.

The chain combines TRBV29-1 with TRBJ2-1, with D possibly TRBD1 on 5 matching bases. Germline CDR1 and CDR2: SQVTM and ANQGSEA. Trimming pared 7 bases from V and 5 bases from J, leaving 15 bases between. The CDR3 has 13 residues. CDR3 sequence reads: CSGGGRAHNEQFF. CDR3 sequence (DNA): TGCAGCGGGGGTGGCAGGGCCCACAATGAGCAGTTCTTC.